The entry below describes one TCR beta chain. Its antigen is unidentified. The data were obtained in a study of early T cells in non-severe SARS-CoV-2 infection. Overall study context: Sequenced material consisted of bulk RNA (from unsorted whole blood), and chains were unpaired.

This CDR3 has 15 amino acids. Germline V lookup: CDR1 SGHRS, CDR2 YFSETQ. Unmatched junction bases numbered 8, after V lost 5 bases and J lost 5 bases. Notes on the study in general: A preference for anti-spike CD8 responses marked VDJdb matching, which missed private and CD4 specificities.

Individually, cDNA molecules had unique molecular identifiers attached to them. TCRdb independently ran MiXCR on the 5' RACE reads; one entry per CDR3 protein. The data show over 95,000 distinct CDR3 sequences, with over 15% seen just once and about 1.3% held by the top ten. V gene TRBV5-1 combines with J gene TRBJ2-3; 10 bases align to TRBD2. The clonotype was recovered from an adult who was a healthcare worker with PCR-confirmed SARS-CoV-2 infection or an uninfected control (not recorded which). Source material: whole blood. The CDR3 reads CASSGSSGGIDTQYF. The CDR3 bases are TGCGCCAGCAGTGGGTCTAGCGGGGGTATAGATACGCAGTATTTT.